Shown below are 2 T cell receptor beta chains from a single sample sequenced in a study of human CD8 memory T cell subsets. UMI-labeled 5' RACE was the method by which TCR beta libraries were made. TCRdb re-called the 5' RACE reads; one entry per CDR3 protein, DNA not given. The listing records some 11,000 distinct CDR3 sequences. Input material: CD8+ T cells from PBMCs. The receptors were sampled from a human donor in good health.

The rearrangement links TRBV15 to TRBJ1-1; lacking DNA, the TRBD1 call made by TCRdb goes unchecked. This CDR3 is built from 15 residues. Germline-derived CDR1 and CDR2 are LNHNV and YYDKDF (reference sequence). The CDR3 reads CATSFSRGSDTEAFF.

V is TRBV5-4 and J is TRBJ2-7. The CDR3 has 14 amino acids. The germline CDR1 and CDR2 sequences are SGHNT and YYREEE (reference sequence). The CDR3 here is CASSLDSDTYEQYF.